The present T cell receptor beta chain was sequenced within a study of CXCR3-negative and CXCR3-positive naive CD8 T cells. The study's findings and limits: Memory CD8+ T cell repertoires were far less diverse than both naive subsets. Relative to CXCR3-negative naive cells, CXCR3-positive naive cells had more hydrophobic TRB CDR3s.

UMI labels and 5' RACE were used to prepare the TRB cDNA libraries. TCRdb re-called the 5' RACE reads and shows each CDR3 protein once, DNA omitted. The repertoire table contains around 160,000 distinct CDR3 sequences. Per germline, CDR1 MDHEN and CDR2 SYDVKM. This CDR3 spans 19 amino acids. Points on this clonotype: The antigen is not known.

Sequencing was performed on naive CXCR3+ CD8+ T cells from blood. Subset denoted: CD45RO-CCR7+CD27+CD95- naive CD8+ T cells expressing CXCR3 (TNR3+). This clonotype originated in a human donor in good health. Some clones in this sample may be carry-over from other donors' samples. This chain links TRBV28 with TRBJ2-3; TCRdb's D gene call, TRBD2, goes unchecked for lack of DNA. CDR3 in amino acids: CASSFGTYAAGVRTDTQYF.